The 29 T cell receptor beta chains below all came from one sample that was sequenced in a study of blood T cell repertoires in COVID-19. The protocol was immunoSEQ multiplex PCR, while the TCRdb copy is restricted to in-frame clones and leaves out a portion. The sample consists of about 310,000 clones, roughly 85% of them appearing once. The sequencing input was PBMCs or T cells enriched from blood (not recorded which). Receptor source: a woman aged 25 to 45 who had been exposed to COVID-19.

The CDR3 here is CASSLAGTPSNQPQHF. CDR3 nucleotide sequence: TGTGCCAGCAGCTTAGCAGGGACACCTAGCAATCAGCCCCAGCATTTT. This chain links TRBV7-8 with TRBJ1-5, with D possibly TRBD1 on 6 matching bases. CDR3 length: 16 residues. In germline, CDR1 is SGHVS, CDR2 FQNEAQ. V was clipped by 0 bases and J by 0 bases, with 9 bases between them.

This clone was observed once. V gene TRBV19 combines with J gene TRBJ2-1; TRBD1 aligns across 9 bases. Trimming took 2 bases from V and 5 from J; bases not matched to a gene: 4. The V gene's germline CDR1 is LNHDA and CDR2 SQIVND (reference sequence). This CDR3 has 15 residues. CDR3 sequence reads: CASSIWTGDHNEQFF. In DNA, the CDR3 is TGTGCCAGTAGTATATGGACAGGGGATCACAATGAGCAGTTCTTC.

Only a few counts were recorded for this clone. The chain combines TRBV7-3 with TRBJ1-4, with TRBD1 as a possible D gene (6 bases). The CDR3 length is 13 residues. V lost 6 bases to trimming and J lost 3 bases, with 8 bases between them. CDR1 SGHTA and CDR2 FQGTGA come from the germline V gene. The CDR3: CASSSGANEKLFF. CDR3 in DNA: TGTGCCAGCAGTTCAGGGGCTAATGAAAAACTGTTTTTT.

In this sample, this clone turned up once. The J gene is TRBJ1-1, the V gene TRBV29-1; D is undetermined. Looked up from germline, CDR1 is SQVTM and CDR2 is ANQGSEA. The CDR3 extends over 18 amino acids. Trimming took off 4 bases at V and 5 bases at J, with 29 bases between the two ends. The CDR3 DNA reads TGCAGCGTTGCACGTTCAGCCTTTTCAGGCAGGAATGGGACTGAAGCTTTCTTT. This gives the protein CSVARSAFSGRNGTEAFF.

This chain connects TRBV28 to TRBJ2-7; 8 bases align to TRBD1. This CDR3 spans 15 amino acids. The J segment lost 2 bases and the V segment lost 6 bases, leaving 9 bases of the junction unmatched. Germline assignment: CDR1 MDHEN and CDR2 SYDVKM. In DNA, the CDR3 is TGTGCCAGCAGCTCGGGACAGGCACCCGCCTACGAGCAGTACTTC. This translates into CASSSGQAPAYEQYF. Full variable domain (rest looked up from reference TRBV28 and TRBJ2-7): DVKVTQSSRYLVKRTGEKVFLECVQDMDHENMFWYRQDPGLGLRLIYFSYDVKMKEKGDIPEGYSVSREKKERFSLILESASTNQTSMYLCASSSGQAPAYEQYFGPGTRLTVT.

This clone occurred once. The chain joins TRBV5-4 to TRBJ2-1; D might be TRBD2 (6 bases). Per the germline V gene, CDR1 is SGHNT and CDR2 is YYREEE (reference sequence). This CDR3 is built from 13 residues. V was trimmed by 4 bases and J by 9 bases, leaving 14 bases between them. The CDR3 DNA reads as TGTGCCAGCAGCAGGCCTGAGGGAGGTGAGCAGTTCTTC. Protein sequence: CASSRPEGGEQFF.

The J gene is TRBJ2-7, the V gene TRBV10-3; TRBD1 matches at 10 bases. Germline V gene sequence: CDR1 ENHRY, CDR2 SYGVKD. V shed 11 bases, J shed 3 bases, and the junction held 7 bases outside the gene matches. The CDR3 spans 13 residues. The CDR3 DNA is TGTGCCTTATCGGACAGGGGGAGCTACGAGCAGTACTTC. The encoded protein is CALSDRGSYEQYF.

This clone occurred once. The rearrangement joins TRBV12-3 or TRBV12-4 to TRBJ1-1, with TRBD1 as a possible D gene (5 bases). This CDR3 spans 13 amino acids. V was trimmed by 1 base and J by 6 bases, leaving 9 bases between them. CDR3 in amino acids: CASSLEGRAEAFF. The CDR3 DNA sequence: TGTGCCAGCAGTTTAGAGGGGAGGGCTGAAGCTTTCTTT.

The genes are TRBV19 and TRBJ1-1; the D is unclear. The germline V gene has CDR1 LNHDA and CDR2 SQIVND (reference sequence). The CDR3 is 11 amino acids. V was shortened by 7 bases and J by 8 bases, with 11 bases between the two germline ends. CDR3 nucleotide sequence: TGTGCCAGTATTTCCCTCAGGGAAGCTTTCTTT. Its translation: CASISLREAFF.

The chain couples TRBV28 to TRBJ1-6, with TRBD1 identical over 12 bases. The ends lost 6 bases at V and 2 bases at J; junction bases unmatched: 5. The V gene's germline CDR1 is MDHEN and CDR2 SYDVKM. There are 17 residues in the CDR3. CDR3 DNA sequence: TGTGCCAGCAGCGGGACAGGGGGCTATGCCTATAATTCACCCCTCCACTTT. Its protein product is CASSGTGGYAYNSPLHF.

The rearrangement uses TRBV30 and TRBJ2-3; perhaps TRBD2 as D (5 bases). Trimming stripped 0 bases from V and 6 bases from J, with 7 bases between. From germline, CDR1 is GTSNPN and CDR2 SVGIG (reference sequence). The CDR3 sequence is 12 residues long. Here the CDR3 DNA reads TGTGCCTGGAGTGTGAGGGAGGATACGCAGTATTTT. It encodes CAWSVREDTQYF.

This clone was observed a single time. The CDR3 sequence is CASSLDGRGSGNTIYF. CDR3 bases: TGCGCCAGCAGCTTGGATGGCAGGGGTTCTGGAAACACCATATATTTT. V is TRBV5-1 and J is TRBJ1-3; TRBD1 might be the D (6 bases). This CDR3 is 16 amino acids long. Trimming pared 0 bases from V and 1 base from J, leaving 11 bases between. The V gene's germline CDR1 is SGHRS and CDR2 YFSETQ.

The sample holds a few counts of this clone. This sequence joins TRBV10-2 and TRBJ2-1; 10 bases map to TRBD1. V shed 6 bases and J 6 bases; nucleotides not matched to a gene: 8. The germline V gene has CDR1 WSHSY and CDR2 SAAADI. This CDR3 comprises 15 residues. The CDR3 sequence: CASRLDRGNLNEQFF. CDR3 in DNA: TGCGCCAGCAGATTGGACAGGGGGAATCTCAATGAGCAGTTCTTC.

V is TRBV2 and J is TRBJ1-5; tentatively, D is TRBD1 (5 bases). The CDR3 contains 13 residues. V lost 7 bases to trimming and J lost 2 bases, with 9 bases between them. Looked up from germline, CDR1 is SNHLY and CDR2 is FYNNEI. The CDR3 nucleotides read TGTGCCAGCAAGGCACAGGGCAATCAGCCCCAGCATTTT. Protein sequence: CASKAQGNQPQHF.

The V gene is TRBV28, the J gene TRBJ1-6, with TRBD1 as a possible D gene (5 bases). This CDR3 has 16 residues. Trimming left V 0 bases short and J 5 bases short, with 11 bases between. CDR1 MDHEN and CDR2 SYDVKM come from the germline V gene. CDR3 sequence (DNA): TGTGCCAGCAGTTTATGGCAGGGAACCAATAATTCACCCCTCCACTTT. This encodes CASSLWQGTNNSPLHF. Full variable domain (rest looked up from reference TRBV28 and TRBJ1-6): DVKVTQSSRYLVKRTGEKVFLECVQDMDHENMFWYRQDPGLGLRLIYFSYDVKMKEKGDIPEGYSVSREKKERFSLILESASTNQTSMYLCASSLWQGTNNSPLHFGNGTRLTVT.

CDR3 coding DNA: TGTGCCAGCAGTGAATATCGAGGCCAGGGGGCAACTGAAGCTTTCTTT. It is translated as CASSEYRGQGATEAFF. The chain employs TRBV6-1 and TRBJ1-1, with 8 bases fitting TRBD1. From germline, CDR1 is MNHNS and CDR2 SASEGT. J was trimmed by 5 bases and V by 2 bases; bases with no gene match: 10. There are 16 residues in the CDR3.

This clone was recorded only once. The rearrangement links TRBV2 to TRBJ1-2, with D perhaps TRBD1 (5 bases). This CDR3 region has 11 residues. Germline-derived CDR1 and CDR2 are SNHLY and FYNNEI. Trimming cost V 6 bases and J 5 bases, with 7 bases left between them. The CDR3 reads CASSDRYGYTF. CDR3 DNA sequence: TGTGCCAGCAGCGACAGATATGGCTACACCTTC.

The chain carries TRBV6-5 and TRBJ1-2; tentative D call: TRBD1 (5 bases). The germline V gene has CDR1 MNHEY and CDR2 SVGAGI. V was trimmed by 5 bases and J by 4 bases, leaving 11 bases between them. The CDR3 runs 13 residues. CDR3 protein: CASSPDSLYGYTF. CDR3 in DNA: TGTGCCAGCAGTCCAGACAGCCTCTATGGCTACACCTTC.

DNA for the CDR3: TGTGCCAGCAGCCCTGGGGGTAGCGGGAGGGGAGGATACGAGCAGTACTTC. Translating gives CASSPGGSGRGGYEQYF. V usage is TRBV5-4 and J usage is TRBJ2-7; 11 bases line up with TRBD2. This CDR3 comprises 17 residues. With V trimmed by 4 bases and J by 4 bases, 13 bases remained unmatched. Germline CDR1 and CDR2: SGHNT and YYREEE (reference sequence).

This clone was seen a single time. The CDR3 DNA is TGTGCCAGTAGTATATCGGGTGCCCCTGGCTCTGGTACGCAGTATTTT. Translating it yields CASSISGAPGSGTQYF. The chain carries TRBV19 and TRBJ2-3; no reliable D call. Germline values: CDR1 LNHDA, CDR2 SQIVND (reference sequence). The CDR3 has 16 amino acids. V lost 2 bases and J lost 8, with 20 bases in between.

V and J are TRBV7-2 and TRBJ2-1; D remains unclear. V lost 1 base and J lost 5, with 12 bases in between. The CDR3 runs to 15 residues. Germline CDR1 SGHTA, CDR2 FQGNSA. The CDR3 here is CASSLDRSIHNEQFF. CDR3 coding DNA: TGTGCCAGCAGCTTAGATCGTAGCATCCACAATGAGCAGTTCTTC.

The J gene is TRBJ2-7, the V gene TRBV2; 9 bases align to TRBD2. Germline lookup yields CDR1 SNHLY and CDR2 FYNNEI. V lost 2 bases to trimming and J lost 1 base; unmatched junction nucleotides: 0. The CDR3 has 14 amino acids. CDR3 amino acids: CASSELAGSYEQYF. The CDR3 DNA is TGTGCCAGCAGTGAACTAGCGGGGTCCTACGAGCAGTACTTC. The whole variable domain, filled in from reference TRBV2 and TRBJ2-7, reads EPEVTQTPSHQVTQMGQEVILRCVPISNHLYFYWYRQILGQKVEFLVSFYNNEISEKSEIFDDQFSVERPDGSNFTLKIRSTKLEDSAMYFCASSELAGSYEQYFGPGTRLTVT.

CDR3 in amino acids: CASSAPTSLGPHYEQYF. For the CDR3, the DNA is TGTGCCAGCAGCGCTCCGACAAGTTTAGGCCCCCATTACGAGCAGTACTTC. J is TRBJ2-7 and V is TRBV7-9; D remains ambiguous. The CDR3 loop spans 17 amino acids. CDR1 is SEHNR and CDR2 is FQNEAQ in the germline V gene (reference sequence). Trimming took 5 bases from V and 4 from J, leaving 24 bases between them.

The gene calls are TRBV29-1 and TRBJ2-7, with a tentative D call TRBD1 (6 bases). This CDR3 is 12 amino acids long. Germline CDR1 reads SQVTM; CDR2 reads ANQGSEA. V was trimmed by 7 bases and J by 2 bases, leaving 12 bases between them. CDR3 nucleotides: TGCAGCGCCGGGACAAGTCCCTACGAGCAGTACTTC. It translates to CSAGTSPYEQYF.

The rearrangement joins TRBV7-9 to TRBJ2-1, with D perhaps matching TRBD2 (5 bases). This CDR3 has 16 amino acids. Germline V gene lookup returns CDR1 SEHNR and CDR2 FQNEAQ (reference sequence). Trimming took 5 bases from V and 0 from J, leaving 14 bases between them. The CDR3 nucleotides read TGTGCCAGCAGCCCCTTTCCGGGGAACTCCTACAATGAGCAGTTCTTC. As protein: CASSPFPGNSYNEQFF. Complete variable domain (other parts from reference TRBV7-9 and TRBJ2-1): DTGVSQNPRHKITKRGQNVTFRCDPISEHNRLYWYRQTLGQGPEFLTYFQNEAQLEKSRLLSDRFSAERPKGSFSTLEIQRTEQGDSAMYLCASSPFPGNSYNEQFFGPGTRLTVL.

The V call is TRBV28, the J call TRBJ2-7; D perhaps matches TRBD1 (6 bases). Trimming stripped 6 bases from V and 1 base from J, with 25 bases between. Germline V gene data show CDR1 as MDHEN and CDR2 as SYDVKM. This CDR3 spans 18 amino acids. CDR3 DNA sequence: TGTGCCAGCAGCTTTCTTTCTACTCCGATGACAGGATCCTACGAGCAGTACTTC. Protein: CASSFLSTPMTGSYEQYF.

This rearrangement joins TRBV14 to TRBJ2-5; D is possibly TRBD2 (5 bases). Per germline, CDR1 SGHDN and CDR2 FVKESK. This CDR3 is built from 13 residues. V gave up 5 bases and J gave up 4 bases, with 11 bases separating them. The CDR3 loop reads CASSLVRGETQYF. CDR3 in DNA: TGTGCCAGCAGCTTAGTTCGGGGAGAGACCCAGTACTTC. The variable domain in full, with the rest retrieved from reference TRBV14 and TRBJ2-5, is EAGVTQFPSHSVIEKGQTVTLRCDPISGHDNLYWYRRVMGKEIKFLLHFVKESKQDESGMPNNRFLAERTGGTYSTLKVQPAELEDSGVYFCASSLVRGETQYFGPGTRLLVL.

This clone is a singleton in its sample. In DNA form, the CDR3 reads TGTGCCAGCAGCCAAACTAGCGGGAGGGCCTACGAGCAGTACTTC. The encoded protein is CASSQTSGRAYEQYF. V gene TRBV3-1 (or the pseudogene TRBV3-2) combines with J gene TRBJ2-7; 13 nucleotides match TRBD2. The CDR3 has 15 residues. V dropped 2 bases and J dropped 2; count of bases not matched to a gene: 0. Germline-derived CDR1 and CDR2 are LGHDT and YNNKEL (reference sequence).

J is TRBJ1-2 and V is TRBV3-1 (or the pseudogene TRBV3-2); 8 bases fit TRBD1. The CDR3 is 14 residues long. J was trimmed by 2 bases and V by 2 bases; bases with no gene match: 1. The germline CDR1 and CDR2 sequences are LGHDT and YNNKEL (reference sequence). In DNA form, the CDR3 reads TGTGCCAGCAGCCAAACAGGGGGGAACTATGGCTACACCTTC. Translating gives CASSQTGGNYGYTF.